One sample yielded the 14 T cell receptor beta chains listed below, sequenced in a study of CD8 T cells in Susac syndrome. The authors reverse transcribed roughly 0.5 to 1 ug RNA with random hexamers. TCRdb re-analysed the immunoSEQ multiplex PCR reads in MiXCR, keeping a single row per CDR3 protein. The sample consists of roughly 120,000 distinct CDR3 sequences, more than 80% of them appearing once. Specimen: CD8+ T cells from PBMCs. These receptors were collected from a human donor with multiple sclerosis.

The chain couples TRBV19 to TRBJ2-5; 7 nucleotides line up with TRBD1. Per germline, CDR1 LNHDA and CDR2 SQIVND (reference sequence). With 7 bases clipped from V and 5 bases from J, the junction kept 10 bases outside the gene matches. This CDR3 has 14 amino acids. The CDR3 sequence: CASTSPRGWETQYF. CDR3 coding DNA: TGTGCCAGTACCTCCCCCAGGGGGTGGGAGACCCAGTACTTC.

The J gene is TRBJ2-1, the V gene TRBV12-3 or TRBV12-4; no definite D call. V was clipped by 1 base and J by 7 bases, with 11 bases between them. The CDR3 extends over 14 amino acids. The CDR3 loop reads CASSLGGDWNEQFF. As DNA, the CDR3 is TGTGCCAGCAGTTTAGGGGGTGACTGGAATGAGCAGTTCTTC.

The J gene is TRBJ1-5, the V gene TRBV20-1; 7 nucleotides match TRBD1. CDR1 DFQATT and CDR2 SNEGSKA come from the germline V gene (reference sequence). This CDR3 region has 17 residues. The trim removed 0 bases at V and 2 bases at J, leaving 10 bases unmatched. In DNA form, the CDR3 reads TGCAGTGCTAGAGATCTCAGGGGGGTACGGGGCAATCAGCCCCAGCATTTT. Its protein product is CSARDLRGVRGNQPQHF.

The CDR3 DNA is TGCGCCAGCAGTCAAGTCTTGGACCGAATCTATGGCTACACCTTC. This encodes CASSQVLDRIYGYTF. The genes are TRBV23-1 and TRBJ1-2; D is undetermined. TRBV23-1 has ORF status, its function being uncertain. The length of the CDR3 is 15 residues. Trimming stripped 2 bases from V and 4 bases from J, with 14 bases between.

The chain is built from TRBV20-1 and TRBJ1-1; D may be TRBD1 (6 bases). Germline V gene lookup returns CDR1 DFQATT and CDR2 SNEGSKA (reference sequence). V dropped 5 bases and J dropped 0 bases, with 13 bases sitting between them. This CDR3 contains 14 residues. The CDR3 DNA follows: TGCAGTGCTGCTCCGGGACAATTGAACACTGAAGCTTTCTTT. Amino acids: CSAAPGQLNTEAFF.

This clonotype appeared a single time. V gene TRBV27 combines with J gene TRBJ1-1; D ambiguous. V shed 3 bases and J shed 0 bases, with 5 bases lying between them. CDR1 is MNHEY and CDR2 is SMNVEV in the germline V gene (reference sequence). This CDR3 comprises 13 residues. The CDR3 sequence is CASSFAMNTEAFF. The CDR3 DNA reads as TGTGCCAGCAGTTTCGCTATGAACACTGAAGCTTTCTTT.

The chain has TRBV7-9 and TRBJ2-3; D is unresolved. The CDR3 is made up of 12 amino acids. V dropped 5 bases and J dropped 6 bases, with 9 bases sitting between them. In germline, CDR1 is SEHNR, CDR2 FQNEAQ (reference sequence). The CDR3 sequence is CASSQRKDTQYF. CDR3 DNA: TGTGCCAGCAGCCAAAGGAAGGATACGCAGTATTTT.

The chain joins TRBV6-5 to TRBJ1-1; D unresolved. V was cut by 5 bases and J by 4 bases, with 11 bases left in between. The CDR3 runs to 13 residues. From germline, CDR1 is MNHEY and CDR2 SVGAGI. The CDR3 nucleotides are TGTGCCAGCAGTCCGAAAGGAGTCACTGAAGCTTTCTTT. Its protein product is CASSPKGVTEAFF.

This clonotype showed up just a few times. The chain uses TRBV2 and TRBJ2-2; no clear D gene. The V and J ends lost 6 bases and 6 bases respectively, with 5 bases between them. Germline V gene data show CDR1 as SNHLY and CDR2 as FYNNEI. The CDR3 contains 11 residues. The CDR3 loop reads CASSPPGELFF. CDR3 nucleotides: TGTGCCAGCAGCCCCCCCGGGGAGCTGTTTTTT.

The chain employs TRBV5-1 and TRBJ2-1; D is undetermined. CDR1 SGHRS and CDR2 YFSETQ come from the germline V gene. This CDR3 spans 12 amino acids. V dropped 7 bases and J dropped 8 bases, with 13 bases sitting between them. The CDR3 DNA sequence: TGCGCCAGCTGTGCGCGTGTGGATGAGCAGTTCTTC. This encodes CASCARVDEQFF.

The rearrangement joins TRBV5-6 to TRBJ2-5; no reliable D call. CDR1 and CDR2 (germline): SGHDT, YYEEEE. The CDR3 is 13 residues long. The germline V and J ends were trimmed by 1 base and 1 base, with 5 bases remaining between them. The CDR3 DNA is TGTGCCAGCAGCTTGATGCCCCAAGAGACCCAGTACTTC. This gives the protein CASSLMPQETQYF.

V is TRBV6-5 and J is TRBJ2-3, with TRBD1 matching over 8 bases. Germline V gene lookup returns CDR1 MNHEY and CDR2 SVGAGI. V gave up 2 bases and J gave up 7 bases; unmatched junction bases: 14. CDR3 length equals 17 residues. CDR3 sequence: CASSYAPRQGPGNTQYF. CDR3 sequence (DNA): TGTGCCAGCAGTTACGCCCCGCGACAGGGGCCTGGGAATACGCAGTATTTT.

V is TRBV9 and J is TRBJ2-5, with a weak D call TRBD1 (6 bases). The ends were cut back, 3 bases at V and 6 bases at J, with 21 bases in the middle. The germline CDR1 and CDR2 sequences are SGDLS and YYNGEE. The CDR3 is made up of 16 amino acids. CDR3 nucleotides: TGTGCCAGCAGCGAACATCGGGACACTTCGGAGAAGACCCAGTACTTC. This encodes CASSEHRDTSEKTQYF. Filled out from reference TRBV9 and TRBJ2-5, the complete variable domain reads DSGVTQTPKHLITATGQRVTLRCSPRSGDLSVYWYQQSLDQGLQFLIQYYNGEERAKGNILERFSAQQFPDLHSELNLSSLELGDSALYFCASSEHRDTSEKTQYFGPGTRLLVL.

This clonotype was observed a handful of times. V is TRBV6-5 and J is TRBJ2-7, with 12 bases matching TRBD1. J was trimmed by 4 bases and V by 4 bases; bases with no gene match: 2. The CDR3 covers 14 residues. Germline CDR1 reads MNHEY; CDR2 reads SVGAGI. CDR3 bases: TGTGCCAGCAGTTGGGGACAGGGGGCTTACGAGCAGTACTTC. Translating it yields CASSWGQGAYEQYF.